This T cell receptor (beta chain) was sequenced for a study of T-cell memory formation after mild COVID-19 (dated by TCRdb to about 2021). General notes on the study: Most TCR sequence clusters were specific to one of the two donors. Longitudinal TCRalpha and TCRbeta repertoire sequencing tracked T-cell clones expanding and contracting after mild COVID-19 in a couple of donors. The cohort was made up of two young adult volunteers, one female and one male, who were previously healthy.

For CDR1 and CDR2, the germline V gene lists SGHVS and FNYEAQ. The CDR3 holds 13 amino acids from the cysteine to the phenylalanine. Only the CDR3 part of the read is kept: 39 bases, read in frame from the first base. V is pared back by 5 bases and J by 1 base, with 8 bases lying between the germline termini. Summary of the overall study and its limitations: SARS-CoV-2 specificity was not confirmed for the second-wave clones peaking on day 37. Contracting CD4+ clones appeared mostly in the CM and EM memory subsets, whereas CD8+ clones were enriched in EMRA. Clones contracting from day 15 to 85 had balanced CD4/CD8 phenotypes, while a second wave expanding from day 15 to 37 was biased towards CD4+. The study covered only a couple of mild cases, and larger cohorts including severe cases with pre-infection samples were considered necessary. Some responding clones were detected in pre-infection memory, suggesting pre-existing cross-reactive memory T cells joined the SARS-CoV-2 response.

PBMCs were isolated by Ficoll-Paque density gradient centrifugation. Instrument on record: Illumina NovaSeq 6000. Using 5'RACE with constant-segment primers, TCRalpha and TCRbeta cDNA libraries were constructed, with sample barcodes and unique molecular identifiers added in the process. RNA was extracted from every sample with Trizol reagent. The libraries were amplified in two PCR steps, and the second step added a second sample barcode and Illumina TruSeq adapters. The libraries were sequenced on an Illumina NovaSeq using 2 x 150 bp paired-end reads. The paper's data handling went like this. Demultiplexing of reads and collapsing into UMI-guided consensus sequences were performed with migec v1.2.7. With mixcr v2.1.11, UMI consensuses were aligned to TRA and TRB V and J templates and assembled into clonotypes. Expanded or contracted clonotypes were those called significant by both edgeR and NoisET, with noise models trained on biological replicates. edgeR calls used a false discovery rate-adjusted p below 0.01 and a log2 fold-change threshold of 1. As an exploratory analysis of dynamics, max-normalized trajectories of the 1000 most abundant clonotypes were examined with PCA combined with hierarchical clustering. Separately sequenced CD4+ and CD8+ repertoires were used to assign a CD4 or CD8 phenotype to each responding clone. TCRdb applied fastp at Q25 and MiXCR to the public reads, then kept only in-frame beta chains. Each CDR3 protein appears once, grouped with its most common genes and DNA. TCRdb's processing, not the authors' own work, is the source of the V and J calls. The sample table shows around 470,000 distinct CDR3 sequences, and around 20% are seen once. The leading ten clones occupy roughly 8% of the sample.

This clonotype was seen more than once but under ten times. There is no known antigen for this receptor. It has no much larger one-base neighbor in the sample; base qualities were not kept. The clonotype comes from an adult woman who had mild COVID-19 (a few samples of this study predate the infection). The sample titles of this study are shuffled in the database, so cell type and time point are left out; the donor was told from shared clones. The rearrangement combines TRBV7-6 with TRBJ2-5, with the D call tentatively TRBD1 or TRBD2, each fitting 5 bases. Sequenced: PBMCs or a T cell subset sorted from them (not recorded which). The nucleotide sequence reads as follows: TGTGCCAGCAGCGGGGACCTCCAAGAGACCCAGTACTTC. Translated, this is CASSGDLQETQYF.